The clone carrying this T cell receptor beta chain is called medium-sized based on its frequency. Assay used: immunoSEQ multiplex PCR; TCRdb lists only in-frame clones, some missing. The table for this sample gives 40,000 or so clones. The sample is drawn from a study of T cells in women clearing cervical HPV infection. The sample consisted of blood buffy coat. The sequence was obtained from a woman between 18 and 75 years old with a cervical HPV16 infection that either progressed to CIN3+ or cleared (not recorded which).

The CDR3 DNA, read in part, is TGTGCCATCAGTGATTTCACTAGTCCAGGCGCAGATACG. Amino acids: CAISDFTSPGADT. The CDR3 in full is CAISDFTSPGADTQYF. This chain uses TRBV10-3 with TRBJ2-3, with TRBD2 as a possible D gene (5 bases). The CDR3 goes on 3 residues after the read ends, and that part is filled in from the germline J gene. CDR1 and CDR2 (germline): ENHRY, SYGVKD. The CDR3 has 16 residues. V lost 3 bases and J 4 bases, leaving 17 bases between the germline ends.